These T cell receptor beta chains were read from a single sample in a study of patients and donors after allogeneic stem cell transplantation. TCRdb re-analysed the RT-PCR reads in MiXCR, keeping a single row per CDR3 protein. The sample has more than 75,000 distinct CDR3 sequences; roughly 5.2% are singletons. Sequencing used blood, either unsorted or a sorted T cell fraction (not recorded which). These receptors came from a human donor who was either an allogeneic HSCT recipient or a stem cell or donor lymphocyte infusion donor (not recorded which). It is not recorded whose cells these are; they may come from a transplant donor. Both conserved end residues are part of each CDR3. The order of the fields is J gene, clone size, V gene, D gene, CDR3 protein, CDR3 DNA. A D gene is named only where the DNA matches it firmly. Clone size is given for some rows only: seen once, a few or many times, or a class if the clone is expanded.

TRBJ2-7 | many | TRBV7-3 | - | CASSLNYGPYEQYF | TGTGCCAGCAGCTTAAATTATGGGCCCTACGAGCAGTACTTC
TRBJ1-6 | few | TRBV20-1 | - | CSASRQSSYNSPLHF | TGCAGTGCTAGTCGGCAGAGCTCCTATAATTCACCCCTCCACTTT
TRBJ2-5 | few | TRBV30 | - | CAWSGTTKGTQYF | TGTGCCTGGAGTGGGACTACCAAGGGGACCCAGTACTTC
TRBJ1-2 | many | TRBV2 | - | CASSEPGVSFGYTF | TGTGCCAGCAGTGAACCGGGAGTGTCGTTTGGCTACACCTTC
TRBJ2-1 | many | TRBV24-1 | TRBD2 | CATSDLTSGRLFF | TGTGCCACCAGTGATTTGACTAGCGGGAGGCTGTTCTTC
TRBJ1-1 | many | TRBV7-2 | - | CASSLRRGSTEAFF | TGTGCCAGCAGCCTACGTCGGGGGAGCACTGAAGCTTTCTTT
TRBJ1-4 | many | TRBV20-1 | - | CSASIGVFNEKLFF | TGCAGTGCTAGTATCGGGGTTTTTAATGAAAAACTGTTTTTT
TRBJ1-6 | few | TRBV3-1 | - | CASSQDRGSGLHF | TGTGCCAGCAGCCAAGATCGGGGCAGCGGACTCCACTTT
TRBJ2-3 | - | TRBV5-1 | - | CASSLGDHTQYF | TGCGCCAGCAGCTTAGGGGACCATACGCAGTATTTT
TRBJ1-3 | few | TRBV5-4 | TRBD1 | CASSPDRALSGNTIYF | TGTGCCAGCAGCCCAGACAGGGCGTTATCTGGAAACACCATATATTTT
TRBJ2-7 | few | TRBV20-1 | TRBD2 | CSARDAGGQYF | TGCAGTGCTAGAGACGCGGGGGGGCAGTACTTC
TRBJ1-2 | many | TRBV5-1 | - | CASSLMVQGGVYGYTF | TGCGCCAGCAGCTTGATGGTCCAGGGAGGGGTCTATGGCTACACCTTC
TRBJ1-1 | - | TRBV18 | TRBD1 | CASSLISTGGGMNTEAFF | TGTGCCAGCTCCCTTATTTCGACAGGGGGCGGAATGAACACTGAAGCTTTCTTT
TRBJ2-5 | many | TRBV4-1 | TRBD1 | CASSHYGTGLQETQYF | TGCGCCAGCAGCCATTACGGGACAGGGCTCCAAGAGACCCAGTACTTC
TRBJ2-5 | many | TRBV20-1 | TRBD1 | CSARLGQGWVETQYF | TGCAGTGCTAGACTCGGACAGGGGTGGGTAGAGACCCAGTACTTC
TRBJ2-7 | - | TRBV20-1 | - | CSASRGGDLYEQYF | TGCAGTGCTAGCAGGGGGGGCGACCTCTACGAGCAGTACTTC
TRBJ2-2 | many | TRBV5-1 | - | CASSADRPGELFF | TGCGCCAGCAGCGCTGACAGGCCCGGGGAGCTGTTTTTT
TRBJ2-2 | - | TRBV6-1 | - | CASLDRNTGELFF | TGTGCCAGTTTAGACAGGAACACCGGGGAGCTGTTTTTT
TRBJ2-3 | many | TRBV10-1 | - | CASSESPTQGWTDTQYF | TGCGCCAGCAGTGAGTCCCCTACACAGGGTTGGACAGATACGCAGTATTTT
TRBJ1-2 | few | TRBV7-8 | - | CASSFGYTF | TGTGCCAGCAGCTTTGGCTACACCTTC
TRBJ1-1 | - | TRBV9 | - | CASSVAPSNTEAFF | TGTGCCAGCAGCGTAGCACCTTCCAACACTGAAGCTTTCTTT
TRBJ1-5 | many | TRBV20-1 | - | CSASRGSNQPQHF | TGCAGTGCTAGTAGGGGCAGCAATCAGCCCCAGCATTTT